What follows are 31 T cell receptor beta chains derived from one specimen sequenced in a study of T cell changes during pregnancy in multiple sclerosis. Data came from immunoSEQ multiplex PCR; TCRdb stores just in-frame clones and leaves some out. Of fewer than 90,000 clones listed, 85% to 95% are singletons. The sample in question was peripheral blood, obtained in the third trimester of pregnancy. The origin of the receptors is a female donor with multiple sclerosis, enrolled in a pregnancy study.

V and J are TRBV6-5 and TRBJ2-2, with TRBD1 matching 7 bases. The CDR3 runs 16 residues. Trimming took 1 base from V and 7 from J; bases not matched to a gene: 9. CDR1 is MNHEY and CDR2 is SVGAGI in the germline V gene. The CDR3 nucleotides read TGTGCCAGCAGTTACTTCGACAGGGCTATGGTCGGGGAGCTGTTTTTT. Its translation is CASSYFDRAMVGELFF.

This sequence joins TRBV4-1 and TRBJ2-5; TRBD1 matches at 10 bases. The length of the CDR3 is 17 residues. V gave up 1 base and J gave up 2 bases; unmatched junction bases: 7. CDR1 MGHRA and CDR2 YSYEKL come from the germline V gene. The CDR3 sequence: CASSQGTGTGAQETQYF. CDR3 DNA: TGCGCCAGCAGCCAAGGAACCGGGACAGGGGCTCAAGAGACCCAGTACTTC.

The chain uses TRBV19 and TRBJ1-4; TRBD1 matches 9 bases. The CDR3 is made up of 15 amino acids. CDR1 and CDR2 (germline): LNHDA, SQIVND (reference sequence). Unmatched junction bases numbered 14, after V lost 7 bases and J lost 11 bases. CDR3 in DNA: TGTGCCAGTAATACGATGGGACAGGGATCAGAGAAACTGTTTTTT. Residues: CASNTMGQGSEKLFF.

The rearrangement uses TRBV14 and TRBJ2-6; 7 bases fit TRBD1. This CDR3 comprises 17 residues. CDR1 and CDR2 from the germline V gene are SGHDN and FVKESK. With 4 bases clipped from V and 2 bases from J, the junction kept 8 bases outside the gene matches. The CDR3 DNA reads TGTGCCAGCAGCCTCCTCTTACAGGGGACTGGGGCCAACGTCCTGACTTTC. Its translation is CASSLLLQGTGANVLTF.

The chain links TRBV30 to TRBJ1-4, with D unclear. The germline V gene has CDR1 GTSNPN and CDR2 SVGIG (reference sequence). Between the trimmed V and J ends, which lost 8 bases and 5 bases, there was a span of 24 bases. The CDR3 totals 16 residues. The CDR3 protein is CAVEYGNGLSNEKLFF. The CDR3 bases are TGTGCCGTGGAGTACGGTAACGGACTTTCCAATGAAAAACTGTTTTTT.

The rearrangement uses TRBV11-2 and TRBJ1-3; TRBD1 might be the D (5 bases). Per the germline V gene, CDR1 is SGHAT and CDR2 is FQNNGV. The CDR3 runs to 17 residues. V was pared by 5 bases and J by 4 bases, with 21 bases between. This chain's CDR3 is CASSRRPPRGSGNTIYF. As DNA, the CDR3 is TGTGCCAGCAGCCGTCGGCCACCGCGGGGCAGCGGAAACACCATATATTTT.

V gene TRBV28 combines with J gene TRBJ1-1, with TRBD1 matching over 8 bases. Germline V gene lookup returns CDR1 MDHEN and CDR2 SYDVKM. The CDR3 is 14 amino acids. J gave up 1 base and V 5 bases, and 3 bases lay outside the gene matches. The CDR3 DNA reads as TGTGCCAGCAGTCCTGGACAGGGGAACACTGAAGCTTTCTTT. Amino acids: CASSPGQGNTEAFF. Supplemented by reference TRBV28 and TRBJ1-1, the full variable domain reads DVKVTQSSRYLVKRTGEKVFLECVQDMDHENMFWYRQDPGLGLRLIYFSYDVKMKEKGDIPEGYSVSREKKERFSLILESASTNQTSMYLCASSPGQGNTEAFFGQGTRLTVV.

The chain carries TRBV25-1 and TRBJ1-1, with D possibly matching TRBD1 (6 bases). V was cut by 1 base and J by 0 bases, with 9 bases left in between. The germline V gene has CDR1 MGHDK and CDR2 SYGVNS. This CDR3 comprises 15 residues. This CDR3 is CASSEWGPLNTEAFF. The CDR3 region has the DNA TGTGCCAGCAGTGAATGGGGGCCCCTGAACACTGAAGCTTTCTTT.

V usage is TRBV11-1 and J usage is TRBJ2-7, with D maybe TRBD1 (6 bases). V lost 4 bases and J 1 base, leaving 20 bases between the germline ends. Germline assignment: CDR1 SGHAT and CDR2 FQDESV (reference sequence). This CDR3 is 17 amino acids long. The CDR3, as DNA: TGTGCCAGCAGCTCTACTGGAACAGGGCTAAATTCCTACGAGCAGTACTTC. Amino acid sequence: CASSSTGTGLNSYEQYF.

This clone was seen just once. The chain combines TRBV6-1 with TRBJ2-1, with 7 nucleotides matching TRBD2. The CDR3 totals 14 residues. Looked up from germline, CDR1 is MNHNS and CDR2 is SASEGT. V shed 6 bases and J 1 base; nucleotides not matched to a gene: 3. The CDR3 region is CASSLAASYNEQFF. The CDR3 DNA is TGTGCCAGCAGCCTAGCGGCTTCCTACAATGAGCAGTTCTTC.

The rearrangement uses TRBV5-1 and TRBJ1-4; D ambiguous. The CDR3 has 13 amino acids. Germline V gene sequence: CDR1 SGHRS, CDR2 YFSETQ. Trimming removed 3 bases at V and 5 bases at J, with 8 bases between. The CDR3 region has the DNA TGCGCCAGCAGCTGGTCCCTAAATGAAAAACTGTTTTTT. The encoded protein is CASSWSLNEKLFF.

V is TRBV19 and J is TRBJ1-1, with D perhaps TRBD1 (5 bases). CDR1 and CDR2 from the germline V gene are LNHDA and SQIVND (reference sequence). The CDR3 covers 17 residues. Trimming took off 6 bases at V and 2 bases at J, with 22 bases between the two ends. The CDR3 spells CASRGQGRFSINTEAFF. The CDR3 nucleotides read TGTGCCAGTAGGGGCCAGGGAAGGTTTAGCATTAACACTGAAGCTTTCTTT.

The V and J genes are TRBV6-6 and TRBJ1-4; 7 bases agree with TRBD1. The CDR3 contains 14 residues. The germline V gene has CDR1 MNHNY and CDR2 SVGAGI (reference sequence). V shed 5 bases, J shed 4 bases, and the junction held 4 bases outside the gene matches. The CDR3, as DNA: TGTGCCAGCAGTCGACAGGGCCGTAATGAAAAACTGTTTTTT. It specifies CASSRQGRNEKLFF.

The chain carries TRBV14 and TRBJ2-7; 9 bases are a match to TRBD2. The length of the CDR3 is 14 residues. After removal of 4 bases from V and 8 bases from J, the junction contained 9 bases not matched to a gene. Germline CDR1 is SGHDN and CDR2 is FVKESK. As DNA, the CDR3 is TGTGCCAGCAGCCTTAGGGTGGCGGGAGGGAAGCAGTACTTC. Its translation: CASSLRVAGGKQYF.

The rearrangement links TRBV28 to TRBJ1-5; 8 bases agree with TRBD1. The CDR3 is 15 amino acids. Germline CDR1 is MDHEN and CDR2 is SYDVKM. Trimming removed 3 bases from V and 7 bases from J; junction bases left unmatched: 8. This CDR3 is CASSFLTGDGQPQHF. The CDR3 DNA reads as TGTGCCAGCAGTTTCCTGACAGGGGATGGACAGCCCCAGCATTTT.

The CDR3 DNA reads as TGTGCCAGCAGCGTAGCCCGTGTAGGGACAGCATTTTCCTACGAGCAGTACTTC. Protein: CASSVARVGTAFSYEQYF. This chain links TRBV9 with TRBJ2-7, with TRBD1 matching 7 bases. The V gene end was trimmed by 0 bases and the J gene end by 1 base; junction bases not matched to a gene: 13. The germline gives CDR1 SGDLS, CDR2 YYNGEE. The CDR3 is 18 amino acids.

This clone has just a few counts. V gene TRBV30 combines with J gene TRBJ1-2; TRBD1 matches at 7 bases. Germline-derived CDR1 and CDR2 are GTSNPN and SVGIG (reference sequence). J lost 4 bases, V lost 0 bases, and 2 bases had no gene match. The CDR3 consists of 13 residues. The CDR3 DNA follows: TGTGCCTGGAGTGTCAGGACAGGCTATGGCTACACCTTC. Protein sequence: CAWSVRTGYGYTF.

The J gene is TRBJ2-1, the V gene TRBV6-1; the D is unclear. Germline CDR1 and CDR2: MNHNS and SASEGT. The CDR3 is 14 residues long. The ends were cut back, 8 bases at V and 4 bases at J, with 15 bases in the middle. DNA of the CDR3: TGTGCCAGCTACCCTACTTTAACTTACAATGAGCAGTTCTTC. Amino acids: CASYPTLTYNEQFF.

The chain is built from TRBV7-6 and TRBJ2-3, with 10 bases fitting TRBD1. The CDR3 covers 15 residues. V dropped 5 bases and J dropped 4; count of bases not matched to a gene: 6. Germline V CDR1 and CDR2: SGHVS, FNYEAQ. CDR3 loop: CASSPGQGRADTQYF. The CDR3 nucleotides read TGTGCCAGCAGCCCGGGACAGGGGAGGGCAGATACGCAGTATTTT.

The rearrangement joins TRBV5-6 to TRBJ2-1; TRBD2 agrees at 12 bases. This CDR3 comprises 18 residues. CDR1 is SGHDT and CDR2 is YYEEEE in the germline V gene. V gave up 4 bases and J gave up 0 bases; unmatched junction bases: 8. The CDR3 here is CASSPGLAGLNSYNEQFF. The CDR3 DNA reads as TGTGCCAGCAGCCCGGGACTAGCGGGCCTAAACTCCTACAATGAGCAGTTCTTC.

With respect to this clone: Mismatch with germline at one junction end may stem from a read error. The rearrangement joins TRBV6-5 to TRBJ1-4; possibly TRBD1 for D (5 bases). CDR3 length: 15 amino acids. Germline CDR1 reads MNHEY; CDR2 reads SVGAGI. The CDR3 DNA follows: TGTGCCAGCAGCTACTCCACAGGATTAAGTGAAAAACTGTTTTTT. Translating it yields CASSYSTGLSEKLFF.

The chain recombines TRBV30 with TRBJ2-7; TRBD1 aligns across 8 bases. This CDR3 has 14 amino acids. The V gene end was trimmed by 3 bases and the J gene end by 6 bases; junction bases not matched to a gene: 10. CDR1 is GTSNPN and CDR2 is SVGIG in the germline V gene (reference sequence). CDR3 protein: CAWRGQGKSSEQYF. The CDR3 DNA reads TGTGCCTGGAGAGGACAGGGCAAAAGCTCCGAGCAGTACTTC. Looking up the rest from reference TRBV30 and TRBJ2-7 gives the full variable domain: SQTIHQWPATLVQPVGSPLSLECTVEGTSNPNLYWYRQAAGRGLQLLFYSVGIGQISSEVPQNLSASRPQDRQFILSSKKLLLSDSGFYLCAWRGQGKSSEQYFGPGTRLTVT.

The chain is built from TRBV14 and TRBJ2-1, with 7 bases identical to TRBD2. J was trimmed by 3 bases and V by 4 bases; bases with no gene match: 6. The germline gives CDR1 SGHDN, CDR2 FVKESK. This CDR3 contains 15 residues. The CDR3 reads CASSPPGTNYNEQFF. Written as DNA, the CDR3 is TGTGCCAGCAGCCCGCCCGGGACTAACTACAATGAGCAGTTCTTC.

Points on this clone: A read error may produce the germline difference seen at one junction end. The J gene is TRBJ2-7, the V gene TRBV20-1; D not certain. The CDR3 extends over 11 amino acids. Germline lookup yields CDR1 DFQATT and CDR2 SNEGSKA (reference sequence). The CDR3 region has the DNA TGCAGTGCTAGACTATCCTTCGAGCAGTACTTC. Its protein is CSARLSFEQYF.

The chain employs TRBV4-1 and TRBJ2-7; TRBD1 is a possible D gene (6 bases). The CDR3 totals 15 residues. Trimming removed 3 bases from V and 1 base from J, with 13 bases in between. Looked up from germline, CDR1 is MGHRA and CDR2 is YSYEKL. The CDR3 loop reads CASSQTRGSSYEQYF. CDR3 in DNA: TGCGCCAGCAGCCAGACCAGGGGATCTTCCTACGAGCAGTACTTC.

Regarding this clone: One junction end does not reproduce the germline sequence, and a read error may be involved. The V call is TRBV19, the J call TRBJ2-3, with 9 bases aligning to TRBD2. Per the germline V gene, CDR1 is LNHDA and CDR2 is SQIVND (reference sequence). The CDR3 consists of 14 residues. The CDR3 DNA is TGTGCCAGTAGTATAGATGAGAGAGCGGGAGGTCCTCCCTTT. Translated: CASSIDERAGGPPF.

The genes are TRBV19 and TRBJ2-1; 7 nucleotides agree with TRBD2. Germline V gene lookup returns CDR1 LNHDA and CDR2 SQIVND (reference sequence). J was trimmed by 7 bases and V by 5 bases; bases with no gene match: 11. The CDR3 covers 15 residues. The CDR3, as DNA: TGTGCCAGTAGTTCCATGGGAGGGCCAAGGAATGAGCAGTTCTTC. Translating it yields CASSSMGGPRNEQFF.

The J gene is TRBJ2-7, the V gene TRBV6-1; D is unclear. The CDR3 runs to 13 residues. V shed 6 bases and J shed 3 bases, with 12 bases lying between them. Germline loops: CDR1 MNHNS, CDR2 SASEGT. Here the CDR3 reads CASSASESYEQYF. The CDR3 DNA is TGTGCCAGCAGCGCGTCCGAGAGCTACGAGCAGTACTTC.

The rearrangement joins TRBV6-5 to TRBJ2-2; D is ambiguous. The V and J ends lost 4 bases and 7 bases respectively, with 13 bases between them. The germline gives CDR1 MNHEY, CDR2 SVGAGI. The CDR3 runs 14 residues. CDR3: CASSFGASGGELFF. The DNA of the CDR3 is TGTGCCAGCAGTTTTGGAGCGTCGGGCGGGGAGCTGTTTTTT.

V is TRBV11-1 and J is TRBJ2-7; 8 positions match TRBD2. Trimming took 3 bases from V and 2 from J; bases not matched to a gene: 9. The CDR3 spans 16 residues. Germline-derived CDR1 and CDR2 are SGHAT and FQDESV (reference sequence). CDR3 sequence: CASSLLYREGAYEQYF. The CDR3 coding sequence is TGTGCCAGCAGCTTGTTGTACCGGGAGGGAGCCTACGAGCAGTACTTC.

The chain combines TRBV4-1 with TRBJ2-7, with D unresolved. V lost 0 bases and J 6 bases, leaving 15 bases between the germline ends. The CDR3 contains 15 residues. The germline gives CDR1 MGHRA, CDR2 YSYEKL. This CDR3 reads CASSQDIMLISEQYF. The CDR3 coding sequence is TGCGCCAGCAGCCAAGATATCATGCTTATCAGCGAGCAGTACTTC.